A selection of T cell receptor beta chains follows, all from one sample in a study of T cells after yellow fever vaccination. TCRdb redid the calling of the 5' RACE reads with MiXCR, one entry per CDR3 protein. Of 550,000 or so distinct CDR3 sequences in the sample, roughly 21% were seen once. Sequencing was performed on PBMCs, taken 15 days after the yellow fever booster vaccination. The receptors derive from a man aged 30-40 years who received the YFV17D yellow fever vaccine. Each CDR3 is given with its conserved first and last residue. Fields, in order: clone size, J gene, V gene, D gene, CDR3 length, CDR3 DNA, CDR3 protein. D genes are given only for firm matches. The size entry is marked missing in some rows and otherwise reads once, few, many or a size class.

>few|TRBJ2-3|TRBV6-5|NA|13
TGTGCCAGCAGTTACCCCGACAGGGATACGCAGTATTTT
CASSYPDRDTQYF
>NA|TRBJ2-7|TRBV20-1|TRBD2|14
TGCAGTGCTAGGAATCCTGCGGGAGGCCCCGAGCAGTACTTC
CSARNPAGGPEQYF
>NA|TRBJ2-2|TRBV10-3|NA|14
TGTGCCATCAGTGCCCTTGGAGGAGACGGGGAGCTGTTTTTT
CAISALGGDGELFF
>few|TRBJ2-3|TRBV5-1|NA|12
TGCGCCAGCTCTGAGGGGAAAGATACGCAGTATTTT
CASSEGKDTQYF
>NA|TRBJ1-5|TRBV10-3|TRBD1|15
TGTGCCATCAGTGAGTGGGACAGTGGAAACCAGCCCCAGCATTTT
CAISEWDSGNQPQHF
>NA|TRBJ1-4|TRBV3-1|NA|15
TGTGCCAGCAGCCACCTTTCAGGGACTAATGAAAAACTGTTTTTT
CASSHLSGTNEKLFF
>NA|TRBJ1-1|TRBV7-9|TRBD1|16
TGTGCCAGCAGCAAAACAGGGGGCAGGTTGGACACTGAAGCTTTCTTT
CASSKTGGRLDTEAFF
>NA|TRBJ2-5|TRBV7-6|NA|16
TGTGCCAGCAGCTCTCATCAGGGGGGGCACGGGGAGACCCAGTACTTC
CASSSHQGGHGETQYF
>many|TRBJ2-4|TRBV29-1|NA|15
TGCAGCGTCGCCTCCCCGGGGTTAGCCAAAAACATTCAGTACTTC
CSVASPGLAKNIQYF
>NA|TRBJ2-5|TRBV12-3/TRBV12-4|NA|14
TGTGCCAGCACCTTGAGGGGGGGCGGTGAGACCCAGTACTTC
CASTLRGGGETQYF
>many|TRBJ2-5|TRBV12-3/TRBV12-4|NA|13
TGTGCCAGCACCCTTAGGGGCCGGGAGACCCAGTACTTC
CASTLRGRETQYF
>few|TRBJ2-7|TRBV7-8|TRBD2|18
TGTGCCAGCAGCTTCGGACTAGCGGGACCGGAACGAGGGGACGAGCAGTACTTC
CASSFGLAGPERGDEQYF
>NA|TRBJ2-3|TRBV3-1|NA|15
TGTGCCAGCAGCCAAGGGGACACGGGCACAGATACGCAGTATTTT
CASSQGDTGTDTQYF
>few|TRBJ2-2|TRBV5-1|NA|14
TGCGCCAGCAGCAAGGACAGTTACCCCGGGGAGCTGTTTTTT
CASSKDSYPGELFF
>few|TRBJ2-4|TRBV7-2|TRBD2|14
TGTGCCAGCAGCCCTGGGAGGGAGGGAAACATTCAGTACTTC
CASSPGREGNIQYF
>few|TRBJ2-7|TRBV25-1|TRBD1|15
TGTGCCAGCAGTGACCTAGGACAGGGGGCTTCGGAGCAGTACTTC
CASSDLGQGASEQYF